The rows below give T cell receptor beta chains drawn from one sample of a study of T cell changes during pregnancy in multiple sclerosis. Profiling relied on immunoSEQ multiplex PCR, and the TCRdb table lists in-frame clones only, not all of them. In the table there are tens of thousands of clones, about 93% of which are singletons. The sample was peripheral blood, taken in the first trimester of pregnancy. These receptor sequences come from a female donor with multiple sclerosis, enrolled in a pregnancy study. CDR3s leave out the opening cysteine and the closing phenylalanine or tryptophan. Clone size appears in some rows only: once, few, many, or a class for an expanded clone.

clone_size	v_call	cdr3_length	j_call	cdr3_aa
NA	TRBV5-1	12	TRBJ1-3	ASSAGSSGNTIY
NA	TRBV7-8	11	TRBJ1-2	ASSLPGGRGYT
NA	TRBV28	14	TRBJ2-3	ASSSFGRGNTDTQY
NA	TRBV18	11	TRBJ2-5	ASSPGGKETQY
NA	TRBV18	14	TRBJ1-1	ASSPLAGGMNTEAF
NA	TRBV18	14	TRBJ2-3	ASSPLGGPRTDTQY
NA	TRBV29-1	10	TRBJ2-3	SVATSTDTQY
NA	TRBV7-3	13	TRBJ2-7	ASSLGDRGLHEQY
NA	TRBV9	12	TRBJ2-3	ASSVGMRGDTQY
NA	TRBV5-1	11	TRBJ2-2	ASSRSFTGELF
NA	TRBV7-2	12	TRBJ2-1	ASSLLAGLREQF
NA	TRBV10-3	11	TRBJ1-1	AISESWSTEAF
NA	TRBV28	10	TRBJ2-7	ASSYDIYEQY
NA	TRBV7-9	14	TRBJ1-1	ASSSGQGLLNTEAF
once	TRBV7-3	10	TRBJ2-7	ASSSNRGKQY
NA	TRBV28	13	TRBJ1-5	ASRPQTGEGQPQH
once	TRBV21-1	13	TRBJ2-7	ADMTGTGDPHEQY
NA	TRBV7-6	14	TRBJ2-7	ASSLGGTSRSTEQY
NA	TRBV19	11	TRBJ1-1	ASSPSGYTEAF
NA	TRBV30	12	TRBJ1-2	AWIKQGIRYGYT
NA	TRBV19	14	TRBJ2-7	ASSMTTGGPTYEQY
NA	TRBV2	13	TRBJ2-3	ASRTAGGDLDTQY
NA	TRBV11-2	13	TRBJ2-1	ASSPRQGYYNEQF
NA	TRBV7-6	16	TRBJ1-1	ASSLRTGGVQGNTEAF
NA	TRBV5-4	10	TRBJ2-1	ASSLGGLEQF
NA	TRBV2	15	TRBJ1-3	ASSASGTGTVGNTIY
NA	TRBV5-1	13	TRBJ1-1	ASSHRTGGEGEAF
NA	TRBV6-5	10	TRBJ1-3	ASSGSGNTIY
few	TRBV4-2	13	TRBJ1-1	ASSQATGGGTEAF
NA	TRBV4-1	15	TRBJ1-3	ASSQGDGGRAGNTIY
NA	TRBV7-6	15	TRBJ2-1	ASSIRTSGHSYNEQF
NA	TRBV28	13	TRBJ1-2	ASSLPGLGEWGYT
NA	TRBV27	16	TRBJ1-3	ASSLYGQGTVQGNTIY
once	TRBV6-5	11	TRBJ2-2	ASTGGGTGELF
NA	TRBV7-9	14	TRBJ2-3	ASSFRQGHSTDTQY
NA	TRBV7-9	11	TRBJ2-3	ASSLPGRPTQY